This T cell receptor (beta chain) was recovered during a study of cytotoxic CD8 clonotypes in ibrutinib-treated CLL. Across the study: The patients, under 13 relapsed/refractory and approximately 16 treatment-naive, included about 18 who were IGHV unmutated. Once treatment had gone on for a median of around eleven months, range 6 to 36, response samples were drawn.

TCR beta library input comprised approximately 1.9 micrograms of genomic DNA from cryopreserved PBMCs. Details on this clone: Its antigen is not identified.

After removal of 2 bases from V and 4 bases from J, the junction contained 3 bases not matched to a gene. This CDR3 region has 13 residues. Germline V gives CDR1 GTSNPN, CDR2 SVGIG (reference sequence). Study-level results: Starting clonality was above that of age-matched healthy donors and tracked circulating CD8+ T-cell counts.

Some clones are missing from TCRdb's copy, which holds only in-frame ones; the method was immunoSEQ multiplex PCR. The sample records approximately 29,000 clones, roughly 60% being singletons. The sample in question was PBMCs, obtained before ibrutinib treatment. The J gene is TRBJ2-3, the V gene TRBV30, with 7 bases that match TRBD2. This receptor was taken from a human donor with chronic lymphocytic leukemia. The CDR3 reads CAWSRRGADTQYF. DNA of the CDR3: TGTGCCTGGAGTCGCCGGGGGGCAGATACGCAGTATTTT.